A single sample is the source of the 5 T cell receptor beta chains below, sequenced in a study of shared clonotypes between healthy human individuals. Assay: immunoSEQ multiplex PCR; the TCRdb copy retains only in-frame clones and omits some. The table lists millions of clones, 95% of them singletons. Material for sequencing was naive CD4+ T cells sorted from blood. Stated subset: CD45RA+ positively selected. The source of these receptors is a man younger than 30 in good health.

The rearrangement uses TRBV10-1 and TRBJ1-1; TRBD1 aligns across 9 bases. Losses at the gene ends were 4 bases for V and 3 bases for J; bases not matched to a gene: 9. Germline V gene data show CDR1 as WNHNN and CDR2 as SYGVQD (reference sequence). The CDR3 has 16 amino acids. The CDR3 nucleotides are TGCGCCAGCAGTGCTACCGGGACAGGGCCATACACTGAAGCTTTCTTT. Amino acid sequence: CASSATGTGPYTEAFF.

Here the CDR3 reads CSVESRGFGVNYGYTF. For the CDR3, the DNA is TGCAGCGTTGAAAGTCGGGGTTTCGGAGTCAACTATGGCTACACCTTC. The chain couples TRBV29-1 to TRBJ1-2; D ambiguous. CDR1 is SQVTM, CDR2 ANQGSEA, per germline. V was pared by 2 bases and J by 2 bases, with 18 bases between. This CDR3 has 16 amino acids.

The V and J genes are TRBV29-1 and TRBJ2-2; tentative D call: TRBD2 (5 bases). From germline, CDR1 is SQVTM and CDR2 ANQGSEA. The CDR3 length is 12 residues. Trimming pared 4 bases from V and 4 bases from J, leaving 7 bases between. The CDR3 region is CSVGEGTGELFF. Written as DNA, the CDR3 is TGCAGCGTTGGAGAGGGCACCGGGGAGCTGTTTTTT.

This chain uses TRBV7-2 with TRBJ2-7; a possible D gene is TRBD1 (6 bases). This CDR3 has 14 amino acids. Per germline, CDR1 SGHTA and CDR2 FQGNSA. Trimming left V 7 bases short and J 1 base short, with 14 bases between. CDR3 DNA sequence: TGTGCCAGCATGGAGGACAGCCTTTCCTACGAGCAGTACTTC. Residues: CASMEDSLSYEQYF.

The chain uses TRBV10-3 and TRBJ2-3; 13 nucleotides line up with TRBD2. This CDR3 is 19 amino acids long. V gave up 0 bases and J gave up 4 bases; unmatched junction bases: 10. The germline V gene encodes CDR1 ENHRY and CDR2 SYGVKD. The CDR3 protein is CAISESFTSGRAPPDTQYF. CDR3 sequence (DNA): TGTGCCATCAGTGAGTCGTTCACTAGCGGGAGGGCTCCTCCAGATACGCAGTATTTT.